This T cell receptor (beta chain) was profiled in a study of CD8 T cells in Susac syndrome. There are 17 residues in the CDR3. V was cut by 3 bases and J by 1 base, with 18 bases left in between. Germline V gives CDR1 MGHDK, CDR2 SYGVNS. RNA in amounts of roughly 0.5 to 1 ug was reverse transcribed with random hexamers. An immunoSEQ multiplex PCR generated amplified TCR beta CDR3 products spanning 54 Vbeta and 13 Jbeta. TCRdb re-derived calls from the immunoSEQ multiplex PCR reads in MiXCR, one entry per CDR3 protein. The table shows about 430,000 distinct CDR3 sequences, with 75% to 90% occurring only once. General observations from the study: As the study acknowledged, the number of individuals who were part of its TCR sequencing and HLA analysis was relatively small.

Sequencing of TCR beta covered CD8+ and CD4+ T cells obtained from blood. TEMRA cells were FACS-enriched, while CD8+ and CD4+ T cells were negatively isolated. This clonotype appeared a single time. The antigen remains unidentified. The chain carries TRBV25-1 and TRBJ1-1, with D uncertain. Sequenced input: CD8+ T cells from PBMCs. The receptor was derived from a human donor with multiple sclerosis. The chain's CDR3 is CASSDWELEGENTEAFF. DNA of the CDR3: TGTGCCAGCAGTGATTGGGAGTTGGAGGGAGAGAACACTGAAGCTTTCTTT. Full variable domain (remainder filled in from reference TRBV25-1 and TRBJ1-1): EADIYQTPRYLVIGTGKKITLECSQTMGHDKMYWYQQDPGMELHLIHYSYGVNSTEKGDLSSESTVSRIRTEHFPLTLESARPSHTSQYLCASSDWELEGENTEAFFGQGTRLTVV.